Following are 17 T cell receptor beta chains from one sample sequenced in a study of CD8+ T cells in alopecia areata. Following extraction, RNA underwent reverse transcription to cDNA, which served as the sequencing template. Assay: immunoSEQ multiplex PCR; the TCRdb copy retains only in-frame clones and omits some. The sample carries 120,000 or so clones, 50% to 75% recorded once. Sample treatment: oral pan-JAK inhibitor, 5-10 mg twice daily. Specimen: CD8+ T cells sorted from blood, collected at week 4, from a patient treated with tofacitinib. These receptors were obtained from a human donor with alopecia areata.

The V gene is TRBV5-1, the J gene TRBJ1-1, with D uncertain. Per the germline V gene, CDR1 is SGHRS and CDR2 is YFSETQ. Trimming took off 2 bases at V and 7 bases at J, with 6 bases between the two ends. This CDR3 is built from 11 residues. The CDR3 nucleotides read TGCGCCAGCAGCTTAGGCTATGAAGCTTTCTTT. Translation gives CASSLGYEAFF.

The chain has TRBV27 and TRBJ1-5; D is ambiguous. Germline CDR1 MNHEY, CDR2 SMNVEV (reference sequence). The CDR3 extends over 13 amino acids. Trimming cost V 5 bases and J 11 bases, with 16 bases left between them. CDR3 nucleotides: TGTGCCAGCAGTAGTGCCCCTATTACAGCCCAGCATTTT. This codes for CASSSAPITAQHF.

The V call is TRBV30, the J call TRBJ2-1; TRBD2 matches 10 bases. V shed 4 bases, J shed 2 bases, and the junction held 2 bases outside the gene matches. Germline V gene lookup returns CDR1 GTSNPN and CDR2 SVGIG (reference sequence). This CDR3 has 14 amino acids. CDR3 nucleotide sequence: TGTGCCTGGAAGAGCGGGGGGGCCTACAATGAGCAGTTCTTC. It yields the protein CAWKSGGAYNEQFF.

The DNA for the CDR3 is TGCGCCAGCAGCCTCCCTGTCGTAGTCAGTACCGGGGAGCTGTTTTTT. Encoded protein: CASSLPVVVSTGELFF. The rearrangement joins TRBV5-1 to TRBJ2-2; D is ambiguous. The V gene's germline CDR1 is SGHRS and CDR2 YFSETQ. This CDR3 spans 16 amino acids. V was trimmed by 4 bases and J by 5 bases, leaving 18 bases between them. Supplemented by reference TRBV5-1 and TRBJ2-2, the full variable domain reads KAGVTQTPRYLIKTRGQQVTLSCSPISGHRSVSWYQQTPGQGLQFLFEYFSETQRNKGNFPGRFSGRQFSNSRSEMNVSTLELGDSALYLCASSLPVVVSTGELFFGEGSRLTVL.

The genes are TRBV30 and TRBJ1-1; 8 bases are shared with TRBD1. V was pared by 5 bases and J by 1 base, with 3 bases of the junction left unmatched. The CDR3 runs to 13 residues. From germline, CDR1 is GTSNPN and CDR2 SVGIG (reference sequence). The CDR3 DNA sequence: TGTGCCTGGGGGACAGGCTGGAACACTGAAGCTTTCTTT. It specifies CAWGTGWNTEAFF.

This rearrangement joins TRBV29-1 to TRBJ1-2; 8 bases match TRBD1. The length of the CDR3 is 14 residues. The J segment lost 8 bases and the V segment lost 8 bases, leaving 16 bases of the junction unmatched. Germline values: CDR1 SQVTM, CDR2 ANQGSEA. The CDR3 region has the DNA TGCAGCTCCCTAATTAGGACAGGGTTTGGGGGCTACACCTTC. Encoded protein: CSSLIRTGFGGYTF.

The chain employs TRBV29-1 and TRBJ1-5, with D possibly being TRBD1 (5 bases). The CDR3 is 12 amino acids. Germline lookup yields CDR1 SQVTM and CDR2 ANQGSEA. The V gene lost 2 bases and the J gene lost 14 bases, with 16 bases spanning the gap. This CDR3 is CSVEMGQGQEHF. CDR3 bases: TGCAGCGTTGAAATGGGCCAGGGCCAGGAGCATTTT.

The chain uses TRBV15 and TRBJ2-1, with TRBD2 matching 12 bases. CDR1 is LNHNV, CDR2 YYDKDF, per germline (reference sequence). This CDR3 comprises 20 residues. The V and J ends lost 3 bases and 1 base, in that order; junction bases with no gene match: 13. The chain's CDR3 is CATSSGVRASGGDSYNEQFF. DNA of the CDR3: TGTGCCACCAGCAGCGGAGTGAGGGCTAGCGGGGGGGATTCCTACAATGAGCAGTTCTTC.

The chain carries TRBV6-5 and TRBJ2-4; TRBD2 is a possible D gene (5 bases). Trimming removed 2 bases at V and 1 base at J, with 12 bases between. The CDR3 contains 16 residues. The germline V gene encodes CDR1 MNHEY and CDR2 SVGAGI. The CDR3, as DNA: TGTGCCAGCAGTTACAGGGATACGGGGGCCAAAAACATTCAGTACTTC. This codes for CASSYRDTGAKNIQYF.

The chain carries TRBV13 and TRBJ2-5; D possibly matches TRBD1 or TRBD2 (5 bases each). Germline V gene sequence: CDR1 PRHDT, CDR2 FYEKMQ (reference sequence). V was pared by 5 bases and J by 2 bases, with 18 bases between. This CDR3 is 16 amino acids long. The chain's CDR3 is CASSPNRGDSQETQYF. The CDR3 nucleotides are TGTGCCAGCAGCCCCAACCGGGGCGATTCACAAGAGACCCAGTACTTC.

This clone was detected a few times. This chain links TRBV29-1 with TRBJ2-2, with a tentative D call TRBD1 (6 bases). From germline, CDR1 is SQVTM and CDR2 ANQGSEA. V lost 5 bases and J lost 6, with 7 bases in between. The CDR3 extends over 11 amino acids. The CDR3 loop reads CSVRTAGELFF. In DNA, the CDR3 is TGCAGCGTTAGGACAGCCGGGGAGCTGTTTTTT.

This rearrangement joins TRBV30 to TRBJ2-7; TRBD2 is a possible D gene (5 bases). V was clipped by 0 bases and J by 0 bases, with 15 bases between them. The CDR3 sequence is 16 residues long. The germline CDR1 and CDR2 sequences are GTSNPN and SVGIG (reference sequence). The DNA for the CDR3 is TGTGCCTGGAGTGTAATAGCCAGCGGTAGCTCCTACGAGCAGTACTTC. This encodes CAWSVIASGSSYEQYF.

The gene calls are TRBV29-1 and TRBJ1-1; a possible D gene is TRBD1 (6 bases). The V gene lost 2 bases and the J gene lost 10 bases, with 11 bases spanning the gap. Germline-derived CDR1 and CDR2 are SQVTM and ANQGSEA. The CDR3 sequence is 11 residues long. CDR3 nucleotide sequence: TGCAGCGTTGAACGTGGGGGGGCAGCTTTCTTT. Protein sequence: CSVERGGAAFF.

The sample holds a few counts of this clone. The chain links TRBV6-5 to TRBJ1-1, with 8 bases identical to TRBD1. V was clipped by 6 bases and J by 4 bases; unmatched bases: 7. Per germline, CDR1 MNHEY and CDR2 SVGAGI. This CDR3 is 14 amino acids long. CDR3 sequence (DNA): TGTGCCAGCAGCCCGGACAGGGAAGTCACTGAAGCTTTCTTT. This sequence encodes CASSPDREVTEAFF.

This clone was counted only a few times. The chain uses TRBV29-1 and TRBJ2-7, with 7 bases identical to TRBD1. J lost 3 bases, V lost 0 bases, and 5 bases had no gene match. Germline V lookup: CDR1 SQVTM, CDR2 ANQGSEA. The CDR3 runs to 14 residues. CDR3 nucleotides: TGCAGCGTTGAAGAAGCTGACAGGGACTACGAGCAGTACTTC. It codes for CSVEEADRDYEQYF.

This clone occurred once. This chain uses TRBV28 with TRBJ2-3, with D maybe TRBD2 (5 bases). The length of the CDR3 is 18 residues. The V gene's germline CDR1 is MDHEN and CDR2 SYDVKM. The V end was cut by 1 base, the J end by 4 bases, with 21 bases between. CDR3 amino acids: CASSLFPPEDPPPDTQYF. CDR3 nucleotides: TGTGCCAGCAGTTTATTTCCCCCGGAGGACCCCCCACCAGATACGCAGTATTTT.

V and J are TRBV4-1 and TRBJ2-5; D tentatively reads TRBD1 or TRBD2 (5 bases each). This CDR3 is 17 amino acids long. Germline V lookup: CDR1 MGHRA, CDR2 YSYEKL. V lost 0 bases, J lost 2 bases, and 16 bases lay in between. Here the CDR3 reads CASSQEGNPGRQETQYF. In nucleotides, the CDR3 is TGCGCCAGCAGCCAAGAAGGGAACCCGGGACGGCAAGAGACCCAGTACTTC.